These T cell receptor beta chains were read from a single sample in a study of T cell repertoires in cytomegalovirus infection. TCRdb reprocessed the reads with MiXCR, giving one entry per CDR3 protein. The sample carries roughly 760,000 distinct CDR3 sequences, less than 40% recorded once. The sample was PBMCs. The receptors come from a human donor in good health (CMV status not recorded). Some clones in this sample may be carry-over from other donors' samples. Both conserved end residues are part of each CDR3. The D gene is left open where the match is weak. Size is omitted from some rows. Given values are once, few, many or a class for expanded clones.

TRBV6-8,NA,NA,TRBJ2-7,TGTGCCAGCAGTTACTCTCGTACAGCGTACGAGCAGTACTTC,CASSYSRTAYEQYF
TRBV6-6,TRBD1,NA,TRBJ1-5,TGTGCCAGCTCCTGGGACAGGGGGCGTAGTCAGCCCCAGCATTTT,CASSWDRGRSQPQHF
TRBV5-6,NA,NA,TRBJ1-2,TGTGCCAGCAGCCCCTTGGGGGCCTCTAACTATGGCTACACCTTC,CASSPLGASNYGYTF
TRBV7-6,NA,NA,TRBJ2-1,TGTGCCAGCAGCTTAGTAGCTCAGTACAATGAGCAGTTCTTC,CASSLVAQYNEQFF
TRBV5-1,TRBD2,NA,TRBJ2-1,TGCGCCAGCAGAAGGGAGGGACGGGGGGGCAAGAATGAGCAGTTCTTC,CASRREGRGGKNEQFF
TRBV9,NA,NA,TRBJ2-5,TGTGCCAGCAGCGTAGCTTCAGGGACCTTAGGAGAGACCCAGTACTTC,CASSVASGTLGETQYF
TRBV7-2,TRBD2,NA,TRBJ2-5,TGTGCCAGCAGCTTAGGTCGCGGGGTAGCTAGCGGGGAACAGGAGACCCAGTACTTC,CASSLGRGVASGEQETQYF
TRBV20-1,TRBD2,NA,TRBJ2-3,TGCAGTGCTAGATTTCTAGCGGGAGCCGGGGCCACAGATACGCAGTATTTT,CSARFLAGAGATDTQYF
TRBV2,TRBD1,few,TRBJ1-1,TGTGCCAGCAGGACTGACAGGGGGCTCACTGAAGCTTTCTTT,CASRTDRGLTEAFF
TRBV7-2,NA,NA,TRBJ1-5,TGTGCCAGCAGCTTATCTACGACCCGATCGGCCCAGCATTTT,CASSLSTTRSAQHF
TRBV4-2,TRBD1,few,TRBJ1-2,TGTGCCAGCAGCCAAAAGGGACAGCCCTCATATGGCTACACCTTC,CASSQKGQPSYGYTF
TRBV6-5,NA,NA,TRBJ2-2,TGTGCCACTGAGACAGGCCTCACCGGGGAGCTGTTTTTT,CATETGLTGELFF
TRBV12-3/TRBV12-4,NA,few,TRBJ1-5,TGTGCCAGCAGTCGTGCAGGGCGCAATCAGCCCCAGCATTTT,CASSRAGRNQPQHF
TRBV14,NA,NA,TRBJ2-5,TGTGCCAGCAGTTCTTGGGGAGGATGGGAGACCCAGTACTTC,CASSSWGGWETQYF
TRBV27,TRBD2,few,TRBJ2-1,TGTGCCACCGAAAATACCCAGCGGGGCTACAATGAGCAGTTCTTC,CATENTQRGYNEQFF
TRBV7-2,TRBD1,NA,TRBJ2-7,TGTGCCAGCGCTGCTCCCCCCCGGACAGGGTACTACGAGCAGTACTTC,CASAAPPRTGYYEQYF
TRBV7-2,NA,NA,TRBJ1-2,TGTGCCAGCAGCTCGGACATCATGGCGAGCTATGGCTACACCTTC,CASSSDIMASYGYTF
TRBV27,NA,NA,TRBJ2-7,TGTGCCAGCAGTTTTACGGCGGGGAGCTCCTACGAGCAGTACTTC,CASSFTAGSSYEQYF
TRBV29-1,NA,once,TRBJ1-4,TGCAGCGTTGAACCCACGGGGGCACTTAATGAAAAACTGTTTTTT,CSVEPTGALNEKLFF
TRBV12-3/TRBV12-4,NA,few,TRBJ2-2,TGTGCCAGCAGGGGTGGGCCTAGCAGAAACACCGGGGAGCTGTTTTTT,CASRGGPSRNTGELFF
TRBV28,NA,NA,TRBJ2-1,TGTGCCAGCAGTTTTCTCGGCAGTCCGACCAGCTCCTACAATGAGCAGTTCTTC,CASSFLGSPTSSYNEQFF
TRBV11-2,TRBD1,NA,TRBJ1-5,TGTGCCAGCAGCTTAGGAATCGGAGACAGGGGCCGCCGAAGCAATCAGCCCCAGCATTTT,CASSLGIGDRGRRSNQPQHF
TRBV12-3/TRBV12-4,TRBD1,NA,TRBJ1-5,TGTGCCAGCAGCCCTGGGACAGGGGAGAATCAGCCCCAGCATTTT,CASSPGTGENQPQHF
TRBV12-3/TRBV12-4,NA,NA,TRBJ2-2,TGTGCCAGCAGTGCTCCTCGGTGCCCGAACACCGGGGAGCTGTTTTTT,CASSAPRCPNTGELFF
TRBV7-8,NA,many,TRBJ1-3,TGTGCCAGCAGCTGGTCAGGAACGGGGTCAGGAAACACCATATATTTT,CASSWSGTGSGNTIYF
TRBV19,NA,few,TRBJ1-6,TGTGCCAGTAGCCCAAGACAGCTCTCCTATAATTCACCCCTCCACTTT,CASSPRQLSYNSPLHF
TRBV7-3,NA,few,TRBJ2-1,TGTGCCAGCAGCTTCATCCCTAGCGTGAGCTCCTACAATGAGCAGTTCTTC,CASSFIPSVSSYNEQFF
TRBV7-2,NA,NA,TRBJ1-3,TGTGCCAGCAGCTTAGGTCCGGCAGGTGGCCTCTCTGGAAACCCCATATATTTT,CASSLGPAGGLSGNPIYF
TRBV25-1,NA,few,TRBJ2-7,TGTGCCAGCAGTGTTGAACAGGGAAACTACGAGCAGTACTTC,CASSVEQGNYEQYF
TRBV19,NA,few,TRBJ1-2,TGTGCCAGTAGTATCGCCAAAACGGGGTATGGCTACACCTTC,CASSIAKTGYGYTF
TRBV10-3,TRBD1,NA,TRBJ2-3,TGTGCCATCAGTGCAGGGGGCAATTTCCCAGATACGCAGTATTTT,CAISAGGNFPDTQYF
TRBV20-1,NA,NA,TRBJ2-2,TGCAGTGCCCCCCGGGACTTACTCACCGGGGAGCTGTTTTTT,CSAPRDLLTGELFF
TRBV7-9,NA,few,TRBJ1-1,TGTGCCAGCAGCTTGCCCGGCGTAGGGAAACCCAACACTGAAGCTTTCTTT,CASSLPGVGKPNTEAFF
TRBV20-1,TRBD1,few,TRBJ2-2,TGCAGTGCTACAGAGGGACAGCCGAACACCGGGGAGCTGTTTTTT,CSATEGQPNTGELFF
TRBV7-9,NA,few,TRBJ2-3,TGTGCCACCGGGGTTATCGGAGATACGCAGTATTTT,CATGVIGDTQYF
TRBV4-1,NA,NA,TRBJ2-5,TGCGCCAGCAGCCAAGGAATAGGAGAGACCCAGTACTTC,CASSQGIGETQYF
TRBV5-6,NA,NA,TRBJ1-6,TGTGCCAGCAGCCCGACAGGCTCCAGTGATAATTCACCCCTCCACTTT,CASSPTGSSDNSPLHF
TRBV7-9,NA,NA,TRBJ2-7,TGTGCCAGCAGCTTACAGTCTAGGAGCTCCTACGAGCAGTACTTC,CASSLQSRSSYEQYF
TRBV6-1,NA,NA,TRBJ1-5,TGTGCCAGCAGGATCAGGGGCAATAGCAATCAGCCCCAGCATTTT,CASRIRGNSNQPQHF
TRBV7-8,NA,many,TRBJ1-2,TGTGCCAGCAGCTTTCGGGGTTTAAACTATGGCTACACCTTC,CASSFRGLNYGYTF
TRBV5-1,NA,few,TRBJ2-7,TGCGCCAGCAGAACGCGGACGGAGGTTTACGAGCAGTACTTC,CASRTRTEVYEQYF
TRBV20-1,TRBD1,NA,TRBJ1-5,TGCAGTGCTAAGGTGGACAGGCCCTATAGCAATCAGCCCCAGCATTTT,CSAKVDRPYSNQPQHF
TRBV7-2,NA,many,TRBJ2-2,TGTGCCAGCAGCTCCCGGGCCAACACCGGGGAGCTGTTTTTT,CASSSRANTGELFF
TRBV28,NA,NA,TRBJ1-6,TGTGCCAGCAGTTTGGGGAAGGTTAATTCACCCCTCCACTTT,CASSLGKVNSPLHF
TRBV7-8,TRBD2,many,TRBJ2-3,TGTGCCAGCAGCCCATCCGGGACGTGGCTAGCGGGAAAGAACACAGATACGCAGTATTTT,CASSPSGTWLAGKNTDTQYF